Listed below are T cell receptor beta chains from one sample, sequenced in a study of cytomegalovirus exposure and HLA in healthy donors. The table came from immunoSEQ multiplex PCR; TCRdb's copy has only in-frame clones and leaves some out. The data hold 99,000 or so clones, with around 79% observed a single time. Sequencing was done on a sample of PBMCs. The receptors here all came from a man in his 60s in good health and CMV-seropositive. Each CDR3 is given with its conserved first and last residue. Fields, in order: clone size, CDR3 length, D gene, J gene, V gene, CDR3 protein, CDR3 DNA. D genes are given only for firm matches. Not all rows give a size; the values are once, few, many and, for expanded clones, a class.

. | 14 | . | TRBJ1-5 | TRBV10-3 | CAISVGDSNQPQHF | TGTGCCATCAGTGTGGGCGATAGCAATCAGCCCCAGCATTTT
. | 14 | TRBD1 | TRBJ2-5 | TRBV27 | CASSSETGVETQYF | TGTGCCAGCAGTTCAGAGACAGGGGTAGAGACCCAGTACTTC
. | 15 | TRBD1 | TRBJ2-2 | TRBV2 | CASSRTGLFTGELFF | TGTGCCAGCAGTAGGACAGGGCTCTTCACCGGGGAGCTGTTTTTT
few | 17 | . | TRBJ1-1 | TRBV18 | CASSPPGRRGSHTEAFF | TGTGCCAGCTCACCACCGGGCCGGAGAGGGTCGCACACTGAAGCTTTCTTT
. | 18 | TRBD2 | TRBJ2-3 | TRBV25-1 | CASTQNRLAGGSTDTQYF | TGTGCCAGCACCCAAAATAGGCTAGCGGGGGGTTCCACAGATACGCAGTATTTT
few | 16 | . | TRBJ2-1 | TRBV4-3 | CASSQGWDITYNEQFF | TGCGCCAGCAGCCAAGGGTGGGACATAACCTACAATGAGCAGTTCTTC
. | 17 | TRBD1 | TRBJ2-1 | TRBV28 | CASSLLRTGKAYNEQFF | TGTGCCAGCAGTTTACTGAGGACAGGGAAGGCCTACAATGAGCAGTTCTTC
. | 16 | . | TRBJ2-5 | TRBV5-8 | CASSLTPTRSQETQYF | TGTGCCAGCAGCTTGACTCCGACTCGCTCCCAAGAGACCCAGTACTTC
. | 16 | . | TRBJ1-2 | TRBV6-6 | CASSYSPEGGSYGYTF | TGTGCCAGCAGTTACTCACCGGAGGGCGGTAGCTATGGCTACACCTTC
. | 12 | . | TRBJ2-7 | TRBV30 | CAWGGRASEQYF | TGTGCCTGGGGTGGGCGGGCGAGCGAGCAGTACTTC
. | 15 | . | TRBJ1-1 | TRBV27 | CASSSGGTGNTEAFF | TGTGCCAGCAGTTCCGGAGGGACGGGGAACACTGAAGCTTTCTTT
. | 14 | . | TRBJ1-1 | TRBV7-8 | CASSWSGTGPTAFF | TGTGCCAGCAGCTGGTCCGGCACAGGTCCGACGGCTTTCTTT
. | 12 | . | TRBJ1-2 | TRBV7-6 | CASSFQGRGYTF | TGTGCCAGCAGCTTTCAGGGGAGAGGCTACACCTTC
. | 14 | . | TRBJ1-1 | TRBV7-9 | CATWGGRGNTEAFF | TGTGCCACGTGGGGGGGCCGAGGGAACACTGAAGCTTTCTTT
. | 14 | . | TRBJ2-3 | TRBV7-2 | CASSAYPGADTQYF | TGTGCCAGCAGCGCATACCCGGGGGCAGATACGCAGTATTTT
. | 14 | TRBD1 | TRBJ1-4 | TRBV5-6 | CASSYRGVNEKLFF | TGTGCCAGCAGCTACAGGGGGGTTAATGAAAAACTGTTTTTT
. | 17 | TRBD2 | TRBJ2-5 | TRBV2 | CASSDSTSGGNQETQYF | TGTGCCAGCAGTGACTCGACTAGCGGGGGCAACCAAGAGACCCAGTACTTC
. | 13 | . | TRBJ1-6 | TRBV6-5 | CASSYGTLAPLHF | TGTGCCAGCAGTTACGGGACATTGGCACCCCTCCACTTT
. | 13 | TRBD1 | TRBJ2-7 | TRBV14 | CASSWGQGARQYF | TGTGCCAGCAGCTGGGGACAGGGGGCGCGGCAGTACTTC
. | 12 | . | TRBJ1-5 | TRBV7-9 | CSSSPEEEPQHF | TGTTCCAGCAGCCCAGAGGAGGAGCCCCAGCATTTT
. | 12 | . | TRBJ1-1 | TRBV10-3 | CATQSQGPEAFF | TGTGCCACCCAGTCCCAGGGTCCTGAAGCTTTCTTT
. | 16 | TRBD1 | TRBJ1-1 | TRBV4-2 | CASSQTWGQGATEAFF | TGTGCCAGCAGCCAAACCTGGGGACAGGGAGCCACTGAAGCTTTCTTT
. | 16 | TRBD2 | TRBJ2-1 | TRBV11-2 | CASSGGLAGGYNEQFF | TGTGCCAGCAGCGGGGGACTAGCGGGGGGATACAATGAGCAGTTCTTC
. | 14 | . | TRBJ1-6 | TRBV5-1 | CASSSGHVNSPLHF | TGCGCCAGCAGCTCCGGACATGTAAATTCACCCCTCCACTTT
. | 14 | . | TRBJ1-5 | TRBV5-8 | CASSFRDTSQPQHF | TGTGCCAGCAGCTTTCGGGACACAAGCCAGCCCCAGCATTTT
. | 14 | TRBD1 | TRBJ2-7 | TRBV5-1 | CASSFGTGSREQYF | TGCGCCAGCAGCTTCGGGACAGGGTCTCGTGAGCAGTACTTC
. | 15 | . | TRBJ1-1 | TRBV6-1 | CASSEAQGRVTEAFF | TGTGCCAGCAGTGAAGCGCAGGGGCGGGTAACTGAAGCTTTCTTT
. | 15 | TRBD1 | TRBJ1-5 | TRBV28 | CASSSPGQGNQPQHF | TGTGCCAGCAGTTCCCCGGGACAGGGGAATCAGCCCCAGCATTTT
. | 14 | . | TRBJ2-7 | TRBV5-1 | CASSGGTPNYEQYF | TGCGCCAGCAGCGGCGGTACCCCTAACTACGAGCAGTACTTC
. | 14 | TRBD1 | TRBJ2-7 | TRBV7-2 | CASSALGQEHEQYF | TGTGCCAGCAGCGCTTTAGGACAGGAACACGAGCAGTACTTC
. | 15 | TRBD1 | TRBJ2-3 | TRBV9 | CASKLGQGSTDTQYF | TGTGCCAGCAAATTGGGACAGGGAAGCACAGATACGCAGTATTTT
once | 15 | TRBD2 | TRBJ2-5 | TRBV7-6 | CASSSPGLAAVTQYF | TGTGCCAGCAGCTCCCCAGGACTAGCGGCAGTGACCCAGTACTTC
. | 18 | TRBD2 | TRBJ2-3 | TRBV7-6 | CASSGRLAGAADHDTQYF | TGTGCCAGCAGCGGGCGGCTAGCGGGGGCCGCCGACCACGATACGCAGTATTTT
. | 16 | . | TRBJ1-6 | TRBV7-2 | CASSFEGQGLNSPLHF | TGTGCCAGCAGCTTCGAAGGGCAGGGGCTTAATTCACCCCTCCACTTT
. | 14 | TRBD1 | TRBJ2-5 | TRBV27 | CASSPDRGQETQYF | TGTGCCAGCAGCCCGGACAGGGGACAAGAGACCCAGTACTTC
once | 16 | TRBD1 | TRBJ2-2 | TRBV10-1 | CASSEWTGGATGELFF | TGCGCCAGCAGTGAATGGACAGGGGGCGCAACCGGAGAGCTGTTTTTT
. | 15 | TRBD1 | TRBJ2-5 | TRBV25-1 | CASSALGTGESKQYF | TGTGCCAGCAGTGCCTTGGGGACAGGGGAGTCGAAGCAGTACTTC
. | 14 | . | TRBJ1-1 | TRBV19 | CASSPHIMNTEAFF | TGTGCCAGTAGTCCCCACATTATGAACACTGAAGCTTTCTTT
. | 16 | . | TRBJ1-3 | TRBV21-1 | CASSKALQGAGNTIYF | TGTGCCAGCAGCAAAGCCCTTCAGGGCGCGGGAAACACCATATATTTT
. | 17 | TRBD1 | TRBJ1-2 | TRBV7-8 | CASSLAKGQGSYRGYTF | TGTGCCAGCAGCTTAGCGAAAGGACAGGGCTCTTATCGCGGCTACACCTTC
. | 16 | TRBD1 | TRBJ2-5 | TRBV28 | CASRITWTGAGETQYF | TGTGCCAGCAGGATAACCTGGACAGGGGCAGGAGAGACCCAGTACTTC
. | 17 | TRBD2 | TRBJ2-7 | TRBV14 | CASSQERGGPSPYEQYF | TGTGCCAGCAGCCAAGAGCGGGGGGGTCCGTCCCCGTACGAGCAGTACTTC